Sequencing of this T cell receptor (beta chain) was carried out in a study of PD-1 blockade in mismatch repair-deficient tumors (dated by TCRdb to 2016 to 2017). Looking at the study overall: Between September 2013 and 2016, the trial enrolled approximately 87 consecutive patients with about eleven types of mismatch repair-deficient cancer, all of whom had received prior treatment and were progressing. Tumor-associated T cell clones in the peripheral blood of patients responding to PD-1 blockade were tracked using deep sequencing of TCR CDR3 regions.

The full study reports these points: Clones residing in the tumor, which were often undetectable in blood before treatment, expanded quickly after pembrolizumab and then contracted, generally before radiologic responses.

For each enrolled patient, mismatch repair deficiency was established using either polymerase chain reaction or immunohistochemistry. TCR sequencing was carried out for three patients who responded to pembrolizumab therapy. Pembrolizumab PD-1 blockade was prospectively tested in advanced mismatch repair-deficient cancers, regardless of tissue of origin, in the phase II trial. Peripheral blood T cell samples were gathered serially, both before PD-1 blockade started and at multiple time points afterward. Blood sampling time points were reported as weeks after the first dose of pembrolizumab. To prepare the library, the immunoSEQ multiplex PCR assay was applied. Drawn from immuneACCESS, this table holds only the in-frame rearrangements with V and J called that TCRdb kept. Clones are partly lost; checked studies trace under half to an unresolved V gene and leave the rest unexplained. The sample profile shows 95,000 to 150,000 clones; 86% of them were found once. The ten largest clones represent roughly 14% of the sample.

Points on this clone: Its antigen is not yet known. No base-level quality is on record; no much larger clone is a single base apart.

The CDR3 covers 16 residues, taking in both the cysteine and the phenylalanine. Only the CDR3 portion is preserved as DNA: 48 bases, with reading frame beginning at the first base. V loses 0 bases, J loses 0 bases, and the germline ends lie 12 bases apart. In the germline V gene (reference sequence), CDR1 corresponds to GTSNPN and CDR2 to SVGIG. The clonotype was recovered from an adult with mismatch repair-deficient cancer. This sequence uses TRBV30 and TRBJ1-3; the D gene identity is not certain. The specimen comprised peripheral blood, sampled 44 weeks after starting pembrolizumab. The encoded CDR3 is CAWSVPSAGSGNTIYF. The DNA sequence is TGTGCCTGGAGTGTCCCTTCTGCCGGCTCTGGAAACACCATATATTTT.